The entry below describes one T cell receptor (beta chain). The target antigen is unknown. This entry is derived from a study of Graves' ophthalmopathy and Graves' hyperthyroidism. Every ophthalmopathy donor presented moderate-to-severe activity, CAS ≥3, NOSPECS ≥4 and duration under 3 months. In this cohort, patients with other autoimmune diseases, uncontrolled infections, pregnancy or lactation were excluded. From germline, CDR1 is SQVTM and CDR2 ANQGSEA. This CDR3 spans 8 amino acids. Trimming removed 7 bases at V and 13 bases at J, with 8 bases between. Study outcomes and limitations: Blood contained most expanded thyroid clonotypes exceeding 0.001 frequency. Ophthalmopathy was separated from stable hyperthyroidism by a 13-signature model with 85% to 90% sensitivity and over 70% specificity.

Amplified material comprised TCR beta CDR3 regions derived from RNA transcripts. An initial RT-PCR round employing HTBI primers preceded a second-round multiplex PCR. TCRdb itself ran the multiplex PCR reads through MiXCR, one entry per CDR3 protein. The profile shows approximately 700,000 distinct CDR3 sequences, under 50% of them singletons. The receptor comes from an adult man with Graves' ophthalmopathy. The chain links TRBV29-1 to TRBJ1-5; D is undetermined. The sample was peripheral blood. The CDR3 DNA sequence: TGCAGCGCCGAGGGACAGCATTTT. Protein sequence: CSAEGQHF.